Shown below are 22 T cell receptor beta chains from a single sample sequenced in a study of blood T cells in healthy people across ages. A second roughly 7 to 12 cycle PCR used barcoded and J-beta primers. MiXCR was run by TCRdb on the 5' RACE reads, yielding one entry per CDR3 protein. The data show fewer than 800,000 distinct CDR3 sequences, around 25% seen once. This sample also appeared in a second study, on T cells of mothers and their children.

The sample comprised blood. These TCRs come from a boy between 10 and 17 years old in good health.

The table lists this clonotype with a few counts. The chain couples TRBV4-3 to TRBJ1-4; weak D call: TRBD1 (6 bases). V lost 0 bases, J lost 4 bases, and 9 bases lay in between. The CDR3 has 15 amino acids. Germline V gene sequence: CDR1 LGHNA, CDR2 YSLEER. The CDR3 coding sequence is TGCGCCAGCAGCCAAGATGGCAGGGGTAATGAAAAACTGTTTTTT. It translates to CASSQDGRGNEKLFF.

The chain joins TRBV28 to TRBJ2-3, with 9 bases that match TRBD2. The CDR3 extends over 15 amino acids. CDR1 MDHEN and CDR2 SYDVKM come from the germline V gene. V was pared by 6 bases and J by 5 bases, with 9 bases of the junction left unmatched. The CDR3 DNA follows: TGTGCCAGCAGACCTAGCGGGAACCCCCGAGATACGCAGTATTTT. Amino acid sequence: CASRPSGNPRDTQYF.

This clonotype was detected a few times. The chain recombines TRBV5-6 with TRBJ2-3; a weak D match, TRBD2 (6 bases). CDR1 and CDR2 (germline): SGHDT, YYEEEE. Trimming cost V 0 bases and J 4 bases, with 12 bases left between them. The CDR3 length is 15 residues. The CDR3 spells CASSLGLEGPDTQYF. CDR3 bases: TGTGCCAGCAGCTTGGGTTTGGAGGGCCCAGATACGCAGTATTTT.

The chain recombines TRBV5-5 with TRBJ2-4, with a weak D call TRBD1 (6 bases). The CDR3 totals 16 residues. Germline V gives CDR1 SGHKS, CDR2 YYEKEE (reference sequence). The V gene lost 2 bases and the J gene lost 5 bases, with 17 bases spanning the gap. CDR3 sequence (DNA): TGTGCCAGCAGCTTTTCTTGGGGGCCTGCCGAAAACATTCAGTACTTC. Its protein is CASSFSWGPAENIQYF.

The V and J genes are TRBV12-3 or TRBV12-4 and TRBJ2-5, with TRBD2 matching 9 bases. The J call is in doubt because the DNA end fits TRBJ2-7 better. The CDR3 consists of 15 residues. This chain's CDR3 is CASSLASGAPYEQYF. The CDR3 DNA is TGTGCCAGCAGTTTGGCTAGCGGGGCACCCTACGAGCAGTACTTC.

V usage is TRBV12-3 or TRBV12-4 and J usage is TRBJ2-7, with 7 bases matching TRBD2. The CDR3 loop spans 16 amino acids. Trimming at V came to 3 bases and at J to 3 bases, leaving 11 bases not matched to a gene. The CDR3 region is CASSFQTIAGVYEQYF. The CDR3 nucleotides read TGTGCCAGCAGTTTTCAAACAATCGCGGGAGTCTACGAGCAGTACTTC.

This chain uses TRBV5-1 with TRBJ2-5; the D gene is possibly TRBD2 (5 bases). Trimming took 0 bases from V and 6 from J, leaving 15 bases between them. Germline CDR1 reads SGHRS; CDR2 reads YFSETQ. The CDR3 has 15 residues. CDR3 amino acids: CASSLAASSGKTQYF. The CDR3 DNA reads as TGCGCCAGCAGCTTGGCGGCCAGCTCGGGGAAGACCCAGTACTTC.

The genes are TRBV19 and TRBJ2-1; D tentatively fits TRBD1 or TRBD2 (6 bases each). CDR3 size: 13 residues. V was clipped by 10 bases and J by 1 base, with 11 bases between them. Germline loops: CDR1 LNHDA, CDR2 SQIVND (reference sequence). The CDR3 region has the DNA TGTGCCACACGGGGGACATCCTACAATGAGCAGTTCTTC. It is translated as CATRGTSYNEQFF.

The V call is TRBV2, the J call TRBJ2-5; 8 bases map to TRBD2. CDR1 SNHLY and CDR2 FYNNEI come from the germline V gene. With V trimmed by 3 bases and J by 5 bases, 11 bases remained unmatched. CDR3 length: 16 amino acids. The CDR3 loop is CASSDWSGGIEETQYF. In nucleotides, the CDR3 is TGTGCCAGCAGTGATTGGAGCGGGGGAATAGAGGAGACCCAGTACTTC.

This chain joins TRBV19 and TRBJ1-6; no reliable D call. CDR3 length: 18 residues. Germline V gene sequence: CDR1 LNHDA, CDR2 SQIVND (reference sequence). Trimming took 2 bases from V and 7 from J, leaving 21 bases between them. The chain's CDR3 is CASSITLGSLVANSPLHF. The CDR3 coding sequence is TGTGCCAGTAGTATAACCTTGGGGAGTTTGGTGGCCAATTCACCCCTCCACTTT.

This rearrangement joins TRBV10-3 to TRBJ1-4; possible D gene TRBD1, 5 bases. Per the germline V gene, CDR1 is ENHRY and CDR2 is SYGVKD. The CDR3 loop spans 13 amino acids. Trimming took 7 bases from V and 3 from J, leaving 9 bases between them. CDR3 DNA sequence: TGTGCCATCACACGGGACCCTAATGAAAAACTGTTTTTT. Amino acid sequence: CAITRDPNEKLFF.

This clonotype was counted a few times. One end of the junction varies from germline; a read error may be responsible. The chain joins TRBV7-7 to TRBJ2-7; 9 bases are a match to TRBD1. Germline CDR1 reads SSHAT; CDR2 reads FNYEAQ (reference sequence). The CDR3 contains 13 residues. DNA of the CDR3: TGTGCTAGCAGCAAGGACAGGGGCTACGAGCAGTACTTC. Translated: CASSKDRGYEQYF.

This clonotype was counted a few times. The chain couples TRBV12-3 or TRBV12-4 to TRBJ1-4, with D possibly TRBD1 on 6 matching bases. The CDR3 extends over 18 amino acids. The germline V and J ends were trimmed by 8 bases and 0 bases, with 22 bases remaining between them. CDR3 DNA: TGTGCCAGCGCGTCCGTGGAGGGGGGATACGCAACTAATGAAAAACTGTTTTTT. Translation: CASASVEGGYATNEKLFF.

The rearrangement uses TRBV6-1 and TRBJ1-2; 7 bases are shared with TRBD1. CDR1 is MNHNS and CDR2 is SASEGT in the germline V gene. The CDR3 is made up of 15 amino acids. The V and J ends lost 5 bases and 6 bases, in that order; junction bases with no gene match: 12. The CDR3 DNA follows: TGTGCCAGCAGTACCATAGAGACAGGGCACCATGGCTACACCTTC. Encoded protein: CASSTIETGHHGYTF.

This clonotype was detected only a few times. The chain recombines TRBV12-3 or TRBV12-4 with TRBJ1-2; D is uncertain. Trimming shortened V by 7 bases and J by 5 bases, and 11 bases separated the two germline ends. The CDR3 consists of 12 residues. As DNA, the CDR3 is TGTGCCAGCAACGATGTTAAGTATGGCTACACCTTC. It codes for CASNDVKYGYTF.

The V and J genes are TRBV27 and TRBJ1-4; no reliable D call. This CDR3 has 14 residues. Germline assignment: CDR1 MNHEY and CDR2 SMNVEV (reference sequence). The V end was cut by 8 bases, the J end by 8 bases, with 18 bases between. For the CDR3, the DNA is TGTGCCAGCTCCTCGGGGTCCCTACACGAAAAACTGTTTTTT. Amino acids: CASSSGSLHEKLFF.

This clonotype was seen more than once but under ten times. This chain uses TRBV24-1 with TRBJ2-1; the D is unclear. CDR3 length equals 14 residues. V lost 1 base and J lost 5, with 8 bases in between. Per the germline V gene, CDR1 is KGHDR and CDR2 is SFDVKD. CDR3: CATSDLGANNEQFF. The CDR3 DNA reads TGTGCCACCAGTGATTTAGGAGCAAACAATGAGCAGTTCTTC.

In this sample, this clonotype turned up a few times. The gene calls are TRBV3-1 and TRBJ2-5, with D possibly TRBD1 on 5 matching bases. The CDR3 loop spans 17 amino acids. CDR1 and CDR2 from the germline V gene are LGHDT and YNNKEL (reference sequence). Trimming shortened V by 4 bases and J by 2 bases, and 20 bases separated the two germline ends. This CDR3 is CASSLPTAHRRQETQYF. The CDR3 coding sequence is TGTGCCAGCAGCCTCCCGACAGCCCACCGGCGACAAGAGACCCAGTACTTC.

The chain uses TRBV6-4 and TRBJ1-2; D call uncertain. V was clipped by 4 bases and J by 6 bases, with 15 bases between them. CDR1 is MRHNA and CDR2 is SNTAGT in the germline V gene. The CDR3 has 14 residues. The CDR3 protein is CASSGEPLFHGYTF. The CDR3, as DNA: TGTGCCAGCAGTGGGGAGCCCCTTTTCCATGGCTACACCTTC.

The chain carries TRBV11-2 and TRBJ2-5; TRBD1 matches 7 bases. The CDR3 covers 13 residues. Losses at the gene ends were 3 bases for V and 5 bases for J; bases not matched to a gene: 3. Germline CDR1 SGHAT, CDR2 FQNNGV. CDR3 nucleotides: TGTGCCAGCAGCTTCGACAGGGATGAGACCCAGTACTTC. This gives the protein CASSFDRDETQYF.

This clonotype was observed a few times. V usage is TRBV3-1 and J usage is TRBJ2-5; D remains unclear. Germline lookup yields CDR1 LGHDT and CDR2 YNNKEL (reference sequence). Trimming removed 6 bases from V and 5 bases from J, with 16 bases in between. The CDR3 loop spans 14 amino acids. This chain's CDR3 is CASSRSGAPETQYF. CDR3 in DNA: TGTGCCAGCAGTCGCTCCGGAGCCCCGGAGACCCAGTACTTC.

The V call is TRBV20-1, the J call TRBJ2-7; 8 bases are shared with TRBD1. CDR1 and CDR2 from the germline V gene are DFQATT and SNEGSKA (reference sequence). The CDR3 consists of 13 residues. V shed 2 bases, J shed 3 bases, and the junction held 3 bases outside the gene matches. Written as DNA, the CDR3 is TGCAGTGCTAGACGGGGACAGGTCTACGAGCAGTACTTC. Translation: CSARRGQVYEQYF.